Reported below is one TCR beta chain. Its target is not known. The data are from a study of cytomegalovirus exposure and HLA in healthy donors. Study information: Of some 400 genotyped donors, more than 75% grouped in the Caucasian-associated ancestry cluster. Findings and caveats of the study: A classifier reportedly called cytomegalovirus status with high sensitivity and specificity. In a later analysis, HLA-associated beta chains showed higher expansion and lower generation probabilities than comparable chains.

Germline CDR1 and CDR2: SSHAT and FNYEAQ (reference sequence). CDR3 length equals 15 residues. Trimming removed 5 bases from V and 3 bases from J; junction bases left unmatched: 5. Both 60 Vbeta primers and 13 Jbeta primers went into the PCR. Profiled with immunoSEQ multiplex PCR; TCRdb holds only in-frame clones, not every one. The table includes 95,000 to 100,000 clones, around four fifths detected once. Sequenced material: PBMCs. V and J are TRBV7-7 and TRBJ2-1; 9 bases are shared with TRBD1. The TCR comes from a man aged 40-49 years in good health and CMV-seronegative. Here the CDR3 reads CASSPQGASYNEQFF. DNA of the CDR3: TGTGCCAGCAGCCCACAGGGGGCTAGCTACAATGAGCAGTTCTTC.